The text below deals with one T cell receptor beta chain. This sample is part of a study of shared clonotypes between healthy human individuals. Template for every sorted-subset replicate PCR totaled about 200 ng DNA, roughly 30,000 T cell genomes. Measured with immunoSEQ multiplex PCR; TCRdb has only the in-frame clones, and not every one. The profile shows 2 million to 2.5 million clones, approximately 93% of them singletons. Germline V gene sequence: CDR1 KGHSH, CDR2 LQKENI. CDR3 length: 17 residues. J lost 0 bases, V lost 0 bases, and 5 bases had no gene match. This sequence was found in a man between 18 and 35 years old in good health. Some clones in this sample may be carry-over from other donors' samples. The sequenced sample consisted of naive CD4+ T cells from PBMCs. Subset given: CD45RA+ positively selected. The chain couples TRBV18 to TRBJ2-1; 7 nucleotides match TRBD2. The CDR3: CASSPPTSRSSYNEQFF. CDR3 nucleotides: TGTGCCAGCTCACCACCGACTAGCCGAAGCTCCTACAATGAGCAGTTCTTC.